This T cell receptor beta chain is from a study of T cells in Graves' hyperthyroidism and ophthalmopathy. This clonotype was detected ten times or more. Template material for amplifying TCR beta CDR3 regions consisted of RNA transcripts. The HTBI set primed first-round TCR CDR3 RT-PCR. TCRdb ran MiXCR on the multiplex PCR reads and lists one entry per CDR3 protein. The sample includes hundreds of thousands of distinct CDR3 sequences, 12% to 15% of them seen just once. The CDR3 loop spans 14 amino acids. V was clipped by 6 bases and J by 4 bases, with 12 bases between them. Germline values: CDR1 SNHLY, CDR2 FYNNEI.

The rearrangement links TRBV2 to TRBJ1-4; D is possibly TRBD1 (5 bases). Sequencing was done on a sample of blood. The receptor's source is a woman younger than 30 with Graves' hyperthyroidism. In nucleotides, the CDR3 is TGTGCCAGCAGCATCCGGGGCTTTAATGAAAAACTGTTTTTT. This gives the protein CASSIRGFNEKLFF.